Listed below are T cell receptor beta chains from one sample, sequenced in a study of radiation and T cells in renal cell carcinoma. Data came from immunoSEQ multiplex PCR; TCRdb stores just in-frame clones and leaves some out. This table has roughly 100,000 clones, 65% to 90% appearing once. Sequences were derived from blood, sampled from a patient whose treatment included radiotherapy and nephrectomy. The receptors stem from a man in his forties or fifties with renal cell carcinoma. Both conserved end residues are part of each CDR3. Fields, in order: D gene, V gene, clone size, J gene, CDR3 protein, CDR3 DNA. D genes are given only for firm matches. The size entry is marked missing in some rows and otherwise reads once, few, many or a size class.

.,TRBV30,.,TRBJ1-2,CAWSLQPTGYTF,TGTGCCTGGAGTCTCCAACCGACTGGCTACACCTTC
.,TRBV5-1,.,TRBJ2-3,CASSLGPGATDTQYF,TGCGCCAGCAGCTTAGGACCAGGGGCCACAGATACGCAGTATTTT
TRBD1,TRBV25-1,.,TRBJ2-7,CASSELGTGVYEQYF,TGTGCCAGCAGTGAACTGGGGACAGGAGTCTACGAGCAGTACTTC
.,TRBV11-3,.,TRBJ2-1,CASSLRGAYNEQFF,TGTGCCAGCAGCTTAAGGGGCGCCTACAATGAGCAGTTCTTC
.,TRBV27,.,TRBJ1-1,CASSFRGVLATEAFF,TGTGCCAGCAGTTTTAGGGGGGTTTTGGCCACTGAAGCTTTCTTT
.,TRBV19,few,TRBJ1-5,CASSIEGIVSQPQHF,TGTGCCAGTAGTATAGAGGGAATCGTCAGTCAGCCCCAGCATTTT
TRBD1,TRBV11-2,.,TRBJ2-7,CASSRDRGLVEQYF,TGTGCCAGCAGCCGAGACAGGGGGCTTGTCGAGCAGTACTTC
.,TRBV27,.,TRBJ1-4,CASSLGGAGESNEKLFF,TGTGCCAGCAGTTTAGGGGGGGCAGGGGAATCTAATGAAAAACTGTTTTTT
.,TRBV14,once,TRBJ1-2,CASSQTPDRREGGYGYTF,TGTGCCAGCAGCCAAACCCCGGATCGCAGGGAGGGTGGCTATGGCTACACCTTC
.,TRBV19,.,TRBJ2-4,CASSIGGWDRKNIQYF,TGTGCCAGTAGTATAGGGGGTTGGGACCGCAAAAACATTCAGTACTTC
.,TRBV7-2,.,TRBJ1-4,CASSLADVREKLFF,TGTGCCAGCAGCTTAGCGGACGTGCGCGAAAAACTGTTTTTT
TRBD2,TRBV5-1,once,TRBJ2-3,CASSFPDLAGNTDTQYF,TGCGCCAGCAGCTTTCCCGATCTAGCGGGTAACACAGATACGCAGTATTTT
.,TRBV30,.,TRBJ2-4,CAWGELAKNIQYF,TGTGCCTGGGGGGAGCTAGCCAAAAACATTCAGTACTTC
.,TRBV5-8,few,TRBJ1-1,CASSLEAGEAFF,TGTGCCAGCAGCTTGGAAGCAGGAGAAGCTTTCTTT
.,TRBV20-1,.,TRBJ1-2,CSASTAEGYTF,TGCAGTGCTAGTACGGCCGAAGGCTACACCTTC
TRBD1,TRBV4-3,.,TRBJ1-4,CASSQDWTGASRKLFF,TGCGCCAGCAGCCAAGATTGGACAGGTGCCTCGCGGAAACTGTTTTTT
TRBD2,TRBV4-3,few,TRBJ2-7,CASSQDASGGPYEQYF,TGCGCCAGCAGCCAAGATGCTAGCGGGGGACCCTACGAGCAGTACTTC
.,TRBV30,.,TRBJ1-5,CAWRSQGNQPQHF,TGTGCCTGGAGAAGTCAGGGGAATCAGCCCCAGCATTTT
TRBD2,TRBV5-1,.,TRBJ2-5,CASRRLAGGNEETQYF,TGCGCCAGCAGGCGACTAGCGGGGGGCAATGAAGAGACCCAGTACTTC
.,TRBV29-1,.,TRBJ2-2,CSVESRRNTGELFF,TGCAGCGTTGAATCTCGACGGAACACCGGGGAGCTGTTTTTT
.,TRBV7-9,.,TRBJ2-1,CASSHRGEWYEQFF,TGTGCCAGCAGCCATCGAGGCGAGTGGTATGAGCAGTTCTTC
TRBD1,TRBV28,.,TRBJ1-5,CASKTTGRGNQPQHF,TGTGCCAGCAAAACGACAGGGAGGGGCAATCAGCCCCAGCATTTT
.,TRBV4-3,.,TRBJ2-7,CASSQDRDTIYEQYF,TGCGCCAGCAGCCAAGACCGGGACACTATTTACGAGCAGTACTTC
.,TRBV2,.,TRBJ1-1,CASSEVASNTEAFF,TGTGCCAGCAGTGAAGTGGCTTCGAACACTGAAGCTTTCTTT
.,TRBV7-9,.,TRBJ2-5,CASSGANQETQYF,TGTGCCAGCAGCGGGGCAAATCAAGAGACCCAGTACTTC
.,TRBV5-6,.,TRBJ2-3,CASSLGGSSTDTQYF,TGTGCCAGCAGCTTAGGTGGCAGTAGCACAGATACGCAGTATTTT
.,TRBV7-7,.,TRBJ2-7,CASSSTPGDFYEQYF,TGTGCTAGCAGCTCAACCCCGGGGGACTTCTACGAGCAGTACTTC
TRBD1,TRBV5-1,.,TRBJ1-2,CASSQNRGPLGYTF,TGCGCCAGCAGCCAAAACAGGGGGCCCCTAGGCTACACCTTC
.,TRBV15,.,TRBJ2-3,CATTPGTFTDTQYF,TGTGCCACTACGCCCGGGACCTTCACAGATACGCAGTATTTT
TRBD1,TRBV5-5,few,TRBJ2-5,CASSLGQGASQETQYF,TGTGCCAGCAGCTTGGGGCAGGGGGCCTCCCAAGAGACCCAGTACTTC
.,TRBV10-3,.,TRBJ1-6,CAISDEESSYNSPLHF,TGTGCCATCAGTGACGAGGAAAGCTCCTATAATTCACCCCTCCACTTT
TRBD1,TRBV4-2,.,TRBJ1-4,CASHRQGKRTNEKLFF,TGTGCCAGCCATAGACAGGGGAAGAGAACTAATGAAAAACTGTTTTTT
TRBD1,TRBV7-2,once,TRBJ2-5,CASSLGQGASKTQYF,TGTGCCAGCAGCTTAGGACAGGGGGCTTCTAAGACCCAGTACTTC
.,TRBV18,.,TRBJ1-5,CASSPSGASSQPQHF,TGTGCCAGCTCACCAAGTGGGGCCAGTAGTCAGCCCCAGCATTTT
TRBD2,TRBV7-8,once,TRBJ2-7,CASSSRTSGSATYEQYF,TGTGCCAGCAGCTCTCGTACTAGCGGGAGCGCAACCTACGAGCAGTACTTC
TRBD2,TRBV4-3,.,TRBJ2-7,CASSQASSGSYEQYF,TGCGCCAGCAGCCAAGCATCTAGCGGATCCTACGAGCAGTACTTC
TRBD1,TRBV5-4,.,TRBJ2-5,CASSLQGSQETQYF,TGTGCCAGCAGCTTACAGGGGTCCCAAGAGACCCAGTACTTC
TRBD1,TRBV19,.,TRBJ2-3,CASRRQGQGLTDTQYF,TGTGCCAGTAGAAGACAGGGACAGGGACTCACAGATACGCAGTATTTT
TRBD2,TRBV19,.,TRBJ2-3,CASRLAGEAGTDTQYF,TGTGCCAGTCGGCTAGCGGGGGAAGCGGGCACAGATACGCAGTATTTT
TRBD2,TRBV27,.,TRBJ2-3,CASSRLAGHTDTQYF,TGTGCCAGCAGCCGACTAGCGGGACACACAGATACGCAGTATTTT
.,TRBV10-1,.,TRBJ2-2,CASSHSGNTGELFF,TGCGCCAGCAGTCATAGCGGGAACACCGGGGAGCTGTTTTTT
TRBD2,TRBV6-1,.,TRBJ2-3,CASSQIAGTTDTQYF,TGTGCCAGCAGCCAAATAGCGGGGACGACAGATACGCAGTATTTT
TRBD1,TRBV9,.,TRBJ1-1,CASSVGTGSMNTEAFF,TGTGCCAGCAGCGTTGGGACAGGGTCGATGAACACTGAAGCTTTCTTT
.,TRBV9,once,TRBJ1-1,CASSATHNNAAFF,TGTGCCAGCAGCGCCACTCACAATAACGCGGCTTTCTTT
TRBD1,TRBV2,.,TRBJ1-1,CASSVTGFWNTEAFF,TGTGCCAGCAGTGTGACAGGGTTTTGGAACACTGAAGCTTTCTTT
.,TRBV19,.,TRBJ2-3,CASSQVGALGDTQYF,TGTGCCAGTAGCCAGGTCGGGGCCCTGGGGGATACGCAGTATTTT
TRBD2,TRBV5-1,.,TRBJ2-3,CASSWRLILAGDTDTQYF,TGCGCCAGCAGCTGGAGGCTAATACTAGCGGGGGACACAGATACGCAGTATTTT
.,TRBV2,.,TRBJ1-3,CASSEQGSGNTIYF,TGTGCCAGCAGTGAACAGGGGTCTGGAAACACCATATATTTT
TRBD1,TRBV30,few,TRBJ1-2,CAWNEGQGASGYTF,TGTGCCTGGAACGAAGGACAGGGGGCTAGTGGCTACACCTTC
TRBD1,TRBV28,.,TRBJ1-1,CASSSEQGDAEAFF,TGTGCCAGCAGTTCCGAACAGGGGGACGCTGAAGCTTTCTTT
TRBD1,TRBV6-5,few,TRBJ1-1,CASSSGQGASEAFF,TGTGCCAGCAGTTCGGGACAGGGGGCGAGTGAAGCTTTCTTT
TRBD2,TRBV2,once,TRBJ2-5,CASSQTSGGEETQYF,TGTGCCAGCAGCCAGACTAGCGGGGGGGAAGAGACCCAGTACTTC
.,TRBV14,few,TRBJ2-4,CASSQRRRIKNIQYF,TGTGCCAGCAGCCAAAGGCGTAGGATAAAAAACATTCAGTACTTC